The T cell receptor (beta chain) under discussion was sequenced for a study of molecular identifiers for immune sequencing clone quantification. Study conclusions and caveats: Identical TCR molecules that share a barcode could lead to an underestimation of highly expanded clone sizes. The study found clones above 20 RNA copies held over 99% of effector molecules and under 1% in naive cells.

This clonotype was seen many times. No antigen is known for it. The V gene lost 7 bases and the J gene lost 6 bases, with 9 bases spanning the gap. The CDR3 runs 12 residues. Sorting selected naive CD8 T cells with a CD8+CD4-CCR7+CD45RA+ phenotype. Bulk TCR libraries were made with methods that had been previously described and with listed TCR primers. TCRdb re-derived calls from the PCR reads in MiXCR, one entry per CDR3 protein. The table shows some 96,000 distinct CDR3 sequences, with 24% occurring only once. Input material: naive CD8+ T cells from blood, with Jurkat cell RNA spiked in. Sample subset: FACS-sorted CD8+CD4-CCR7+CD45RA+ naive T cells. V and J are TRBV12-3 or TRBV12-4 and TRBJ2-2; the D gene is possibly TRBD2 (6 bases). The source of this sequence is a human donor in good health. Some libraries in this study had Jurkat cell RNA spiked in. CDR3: CASTGGSGELFF. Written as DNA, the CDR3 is TGTGCCAGCACCGGGGGTTCCGGGGAGCTGTTTTTT.